Listed here are 5 T cell receptor beta chains from one sample, sequenced in a study of T cells in Graves' hyperthyroidism and ophthalmopathy. RNA transcripts gave rise to amplified TCR beta CDR3 regions. HTBI primers were used for first-round RT-PCR of the TCR CDR3. TCRdb ran MiXCR on the multiplex PCR reads and lists one entry per CDR3 protein. The table lists about 300,000 distinct CDR3 sequences, 16% of them singletons. Specimen: blood. Every receptor here comes from a man in his thirties or forties with Graves' hyperthyroidism.

This clonotype was observed many times. The DNA of the CDR3 is TGCGCCAGCAGCTCCCCGTCTCTCCTGACAGGCATCGATCCCCAGTACTTC. It yields the protein CASSSPSLLTGIDPQYF. The chain is built from TRBV5-1 and TRBJ2-5; TRBD1 is a possible D gene (6 bases). The CDR3 extends over 17 amino acids. Trimming shortened V by 3 bases and J by 9 bases, and 27 bases separated the two germline ends. The germline V gene has CDR1 SGHRS and CDR2 YFSETQ.

The chain combines TRBV5-1 with TRBJ1-3; D unclear. V lost 6 bases and J lost 0, with 10 bases in between. The CDR3 loop spans 14 amino acids. Germline-derived CDR1 and CDR2 are SGHRS and YFSETQ. In DNA, the CDR3 is TGCGCCAGCAAAAGGAGTTCCTCTGGAAACACCATATATTTT. It codes for CASKRSSSGNTIYF.

The CDR3 bases are TGTGCCACTATGTCAGCGGGTGGCTACACCTTC. It specifies CATMSAGGYTF. The genes are TRBV27 and TRBJ1-2, with D hard to call. The V end lost 10 bases, the J end lost 7 bases, and 13 bases lay between the germline ends. Germline loops: CDR1 MNHEY, CDR2 SMNVEV (reference sequence). The CDR3 covers 11 residues.

This clonotype was counted between two and nine times. The V and J genes are TRBV19 and TRBJ2-7, with 11 bases aligning to TRBD2. The germline V gene has CDR1 LNHDA and CDR2 SQIVND (reference sequence). The CDR3 is made up of 15 amino acids. Trimming cost V 9 bases and J 6 bases; bases outside gene matches: 13. DNA of the CDR3: TGTGCCAGCGGACTAGCGGGTGCCAGGTCTTCCGAGCAGTACTTC. Its translation is CASGLAGARSSEQYF.

This clonotype was seen at least ten times. The chain links TRBV2 to TRBJ1-6; D gene uncertain. This CDR3 contains 14 residues. Trimming took 6 bases from V and 0 from J, leaving 6 bases between them. Germline V gene data show CDR1 as SNHLY and CDR2 as FYNNEI. CDR3 protein: CASRESSYNSPLHF. CDR3 DNA: TGTGCCAGCAGGGAGAGCTCCTATAATTCACCCCTCCACTTT.